This entry lists 29 T cell receptor beta chains sequenced from one sample in a study of blood T cell repertoires in COVID-19. This table comes from immunoSEQ multiplex PCR, and its TCRdb copy is limited to in-frame clones, with some not included. Counted here are about 270,000 clones, about 85% occurring once; the ten biggest clones make up around 4.2%. Sequencing was carried out using peripheral blood. These receptors came from a woman in her 50s with active or convalescent COVID-19.

The chain links TRBV30 to TRBJ1-5, with D possibly being TRBD1 (5 bases). CDR3 size: 14 residues. The germline V gene has CDR1 GTSNPN and CDR2 SVGIG (reference sequence). V was pared by 6 bases and J by 2 bases, with 14 bases between. The CDR3 nucleotides read TGTGCCTGTGGGGGGTGGAGGGGCAATCAGCCCCAGCATTTT. Translation gives CACGGWRGNQPQHF.

CDR3: CATSDPRTGGNTIYF. The DNA for the CDR3 is TGTGCCACCAGTGATCCAAGGACAGGGGGAAACACCATATATTTT. The chain carries TRBV24-1 and TRBJ1-3; 8 bases map to TRBD1. Germline V gives CDR1 KGHDR, CDR2 SFDVKD. This CDR3 region has 15 residues. V shed 3 bases and J 4 bases; nucleotides not matched to a gene: 4.

This chain uses TRBV20-1 with TRBJ2-1, with TRBD1 identical over 7 bases. Germline loops: CDR1 DFQATT, CDR2 SNEGSKA (reference sequence). There are 10 residues in the CDR3. V lost 6 bases, J lost 10 bases, and 3 bases stayed unmatched. CDR3 residues: CSAARGEQFF. CDR3 nucleotide sequence: TGCAGTGCCGCCAGGGGGGAGCAGTTCTTC.

This rearrangement joins TRBV18 to TRBJ2-7, with a weak D call TRBD1 (5 bases). Trimming took off 6 bases at V and 7 bases at J, with 22 bases between the two ends. From germline, CDR1 is KGHSH and CDR2 LQKENI. The CDR3 totals 15 residues. CDR3 region: CASSMPGPGIGEQYF. The CDR3 DNA reads TGTGCCAGCTCGATGCCTGGGCCAGGGATAGGGGAGCAGTACTTC.

This clone was observed once. The J gene is TRBJ2-7, the V gene TRBV20-1; 7 nucleotides align to TRBD1. The length of the CDR3 is 15 residues. With V trimmed by 3 bases and J by 3 bases, 11 bases remained unmatched. Germline CDR1 DFQATT, CDR2 SNEGSKA (reference sequence). The CDR3 protein is CSASWGRGNYYEQYF. Here the CDR3 DNA reads TGCAGTGCTAGTTGGGGCAGGGGGAATTACTACGAGCAGTACTTC.

The chain recombines TRBV15 with TRBJ2-1; weak D call: TRBD1 (5 bases). Germline-derived CDR1 and CDR2 are LNHNV and YYDKDF (reference sequence). The V and J ends lost 7 bases and 9 bases respectively, with 16 bases between them. The CDR3 has 13 amino acids. The chain's CDR3 is CATKGPARAEQFF. Here the CDR3 DNA reads TGTGCCACCAAAGGGCCCGCCAGGGCTGAGCAGTTCTTC.

The CDR3 spells CASSLGGHGYTF. CDR3 nucleotides: TGTGCCAGCAGCTTAGGGGGGCACGGCTACACCTTC. The rearrangement joins TRBV7-9 to TRBJ1-2; tentative D call: TRBD1 (6 bases). The CDR3 has 12 residues. V lost 1 base to trimming and J lost 8 bases, with 8 bases between them. The germline V gene has CDR1 SEHNR and CDR2 FQNEAQ (reference sequence).

This rearrangement joins TRBV20-1 to TRBJ1-6; D gene ambiguous. CDR3 size: 11 residues. V was trimmed by 7 bases and J by 5 bases, leaving 6 bases between them. Germline CDR1 and CDR2: DFQATT and SNEGSKA (reference sequence). CDR3: CSGGDNSPLHF. CDR3 DNA sequence: TGCAGTGGCGGGGATAATTCACCCCTCCACTTT.

The chain carries TRBV18 and TRBJ1-5, with D possibly being TRBD1 (6 bases). Trimming took off 4 bases at V and 5 bases at J, with 9 bases between the two ends. The germline V gene encodes CDR1 KGHSH and CDR2 LQKENI. The CDR3 runs 13 residues. The chain's CDR3 is CASSLGQYQPQHF. DNA of the CDR3: TGTGCCAGCTCACTAGGACAGTATCAGCCCCAGCATTTT.

The chain employs TRBV5-1 and TRBJ2-6, with a possible D match to TRBD1 (6 bases). V was pared by 4 bases and J by 0 bases, with 26 bases between. Per the germline V gene, CDR1 is SGHRS and CDR2 is YFSETQ. This CDR3 is built from 21 residues. DNA of the CDR3: TGCGCCAGCAGCCGAGCTGCTCGGACAGCGGAAACTCTCTCTGGGGCCAACGTCCTGACTTTC. This translates into CASSRAARTAETLSGANVLTF.

This chain joins TRBV5-1 and TRBJ1-6; D possibly corresponds to TRBD1 (5 bases). Germline lookup yields CDR1 SGHRS and CDR2 YFSETQ. The CDR3 length is 15 residues. V was pared by 0 bases and J by 2 bases, with 6 bases between. This CDR3 is CASSLDRTYNSPLHF. In nucleotides, the CDR3 is TGCGCCAGCAGCTTGGACAGGACCTATAATTCACCCCTCCACTTT.

V usage is TRBV13 and J usage is TRBJ2-3, with D unclear. Trimming stripped 5 bases from V and 2 bases from J, with 14 bases between. The CDR3 extends over 15 amino acids. Germline V gene data show CDR1 as PRHDT and CDR2 as FYEKMQ (reference sequence). The CDR3 DNA sequence: TGTGCCAGCAGCCTACTGCGTCGCGCCACAGATACGCAGTATTTT. Translation gives CASSLLRRATDTQYF.

This clone has just one count. The chain carries TRBV18 and TRBJ2-5; TRBD1 matches at 7 bases. Germline V gene lookup returns CDR1 KGHSH and CDR2 LQKENI. This CDR3 contains 14 residues. Germline trimming cut 3 bases from V and 2 bases from J; bases unmatched to any gene: 3. The CDR3 DNA follows: TGTGCCAGCTCACCTAGGACAGGACAAGAGACCCAGTACTTC. It yields the protein CASSPRTGQETQYF.

This chain uses TRBV6-1 with TRBJ2-3; 10 positions match TRBD2. Germline-derived CDR1 and CDR2 are MNHNS and SASEGT. V shed 4 bases, J shed 6 bases, and the junction held 10 bases outside the gene matches. CDR3 length: 16 amino acids. CDR3 nucleotide sequence: TGTGCCAGCAGTGCCCTTCAAGCGGGAGGGATGGATACGCAGTATTTT. This encodes CASSALQAGGMDTQYF.

Concerning this clone: Additional DNA sequences in this sample encode the identical CDR3. The genes are TRBV12-3 or TRBV12-4 and TRBJ1-5, with D perhaps matching TRBD1 (6 bases). There are 13 residues in the CDR3. Trimming shortened V by 6 bases and J by 4 bases, and 10 bases separated the two germline ends. The CDR3 is CASSLDRNQPQHF. The CDR3 region has the DNA TGTGCCAGCAGCCTCGACAGGAATCAGCCCCAGCATTTT.

This chain uses TRBV6-5 with TRBJ1-5, with D unresolved. The CDR3 length is 14 residues. The germline V gene has CDR1 MNHEY and CDR2 SVGAGI. V lost 2 bases and J lost 4, with 9 bases in between. This CDR3 reads CASSYAGKNQPQHF. The DNA for the CDR3 is TGTGCCAGCAGTTACGCCGGGAAAAATCAGCCCCAGCATTTT.

This chain uses TRBV9 with TRBJ2-3, with TRBD2 as a possible D gene (5 bases). V lost 4 bases, J lost 4 bases, and 10 bases lay in between. Germline-derived CDR1 and CDR2 are SGDLS and YYNGEE. This CDR3 contains 13 residues. Here the CDR3 DNA reads TGTGCCAGCAGCCCCGCCGGGGCAGATACGCAGTATTTT. Residues: CASSPAGADTQYF. The whole variable domain, filled in from reference TRBV9 and TRBJ2-3, reads DSGVTQTPKHLITATGQRVTLRCSPRSGDLSVYWYQQSLDQGLQFLIQYYNGEERAKGNILERFSAQQFPDLHSELNLSSLELGDSALYFCASSPAGADTQYFGPGTRLTVL.

This clone appeared a few times. The chain has TRBV3-1 (or the pseudogene TRBV3-2) and TRBJ1-2; 7 bases agree with TRBD1. This CDR3 comprises 14 residues. V trimming: 5 bases; J trimming: 7 bases; junction bases outside the gene matches: 10. Germline lookup yields CDR1 LGHDT and CDR2 YNNKEL (reference sequence). The CDR3 bases are TGTGCCAGCAGCAACGGGGCAGGGGGTAGTGGCTACACCTTC. Residues: CASSNGAGGSGYTF.

The rearrangement links TRBV7-9 to TRBJ2-3; D is possibly TRBD2 (6 bases). The CDR3 covers 15 residues. Germline CDR1 reads SEHNR; CDR2 reads FQNEAQ (reference sequence). Trimming took 5 bases from V and 1 from J, leaving 13 bases between them. The CDR3 nucleotides read TGTGCCAGCAGCACCCGACTAGGAGGCACAGATACGCAGTATTTT. The encoded protein is CASSTRLGGTDTQYF.

This clone has just a few counts. The J gene is TRBJ1-3, the V gene TRBV7-8; D is perhaps TRBD1 (6 bases). The CDR3 spans 15 residues. The germline V and J ends were trimmed by 4 bases and 4 bases, with 14 bases remaining between them. The germline V gene encodes CDR1 SGHVS and CDR2 FQNEAQ. The CDR3 DNA follows: TGTGCCAGCAGCTCGTTGGGACAAGGGGGAAACACCATATATTTT. Protein: CASSSLGQGGNTIYF.

This sequence joins TRBV6-1 and TRBJ2-2, with D possibly matching TRBD2 (6 bases). CDR3 length: 15 amino acids. The ends were cut back, 5 bases at V and 2 bases at J, with 12 bases in the middle. The V gene's germline CDR1 is MNHNS and CDR2 SASEGT. CDR3 DNA sequence: TGTGCCAGCAGTACCGGGGAGGCCAACACCGGGGAGCTGTTTTTT. It codes for CASSTGEANTGELFF.

The chain combines TRBV7-2 with TRBJ2-1; possible D gene TRBD2, 5 bases. Deletions cut 4 bases from V and 5 bases from J, with 15 bases between. The CDR3 covers 15 residues. Germline V gene lookup returns CDR1 SGHTA and CDR2 FQGNSA. This CDR3 is CASSSNFGLDNEQFF. In nucleotides, the CDR3 is TGTGCCAGCAGCTCTAATTTCGGACTCGACAATGAGCAGTTCTTC.

CDR3 in amino acids: CASSLRRVRATGELFF. The CDR3, as DNA: TGTGCCAGCAGCTTACGGAGGGTCCGAGCCACCGGGGAGCTGTTTTTT. V usage is TRBV7-2 and J usage is TRBJ2-2, with D possibly being TRBD2 (6 bases). CDR1 is SGHTA, CDR2 FQGNSA, per germline. The CDR3 runs to 16 residues. V was cut by 2 bases and J by 4 bases, with 14 bases left in between.

This chain links TRBV7-9 with TRBJ1-4; D is ambiguous. Looked up from germline, CDR1 is SEHNR and CDR2 is FQNEAQ (reference sequence). The CDR3 has 11 amino acids. The V end was cut by 5 bases, the J end by 10 bases, with 8 bases between. The CDR3 coding sequence is TGTGCCAGCAGCCCCGGTGGAAAACTGTTTTTT. Protein: CASSPGGKLFF.

The chain couples TRBV11-3 to TRBJ2-1; D remains unclear. V lost 3 bases to trimming and J lost 3 bases, with 12 bases between them. Germline CDR1 is SGHNT and CDR2 is YENEEA. There are 15 residues in the CDR3. The CDR3 region is CASSFSQSGYNEQFF. DNA for the CDR3: TGTGCCAGCAGCTTCAGTCAGTCTGGCTACAATGAGCAGTTCTTC.

Remarks on this clone: This CDR3 is also generated by other DNA sequences in the sample. The chain links TRBV2 to TRBJ2-3; TRBD2 aligns across 9 bases. The CDR3 is 16 amino acids. V trimming: 2 bases; J trimming: 1 base; junction bases outside the gene matches: 4. The germline V gene encodes CDR1 SNHLY and CDR2 FYNNEI. In DNA, the CDR3 is TGTGCCAGCAGTGAAAGAGCGGGAGGCCGCACAGATACGCAGTATTTT. Protein sequence: CASSERAGGRTDTQYF.

J is TRBJ1-2 and V is TRBV25-1, with TRBD1 as a possible D gene (5 bases). CDR3 length: 14 amino acids. Germline V gives CDR1 MGHDK, CDR2 SYGVNS. V lost 3 bases and J lost 2, with 10 bases in between. The CDR3 nucleotides read TGTGCCAGCAGTGACAGGGATCGGAACTATGGCTACACCTTC. This encodes CASSDRDRNYGYTF.

The chain is built from TRBV4-1 and TRBJ2-7, with D perhaps TRBD2 (6 bases). The CDR3 is 16 residues long. With 6 bases removed from V and 2 bases from J, the gap between germline ends came to 20 bases. Per the germline V gene, CDR1 is MGHRA and CDR2 is YSYEKL. CDR3 sequence reads: CASSLLAEFGPYEQYF. CDR3 coding DNA: TGCGCCAGCAGTCTTTTAGCGGAGTTCGGGCCCTACGAGCAGTACTTC.

This clone was observed once. CDR3 protein: CASMRLAGERNEQFF. The CDR3, as DNA: TGTGCCAGTATGCGGCTAGCGGGAGAACGCAATGAGCAGTTCTTC. The V gene is TRBV19, the J gene TRBJ2-1; 10 bases match TRBD2. Germline trimming cut 7 bases from V and 6 bases from J; bases unmatched to any gene: 9. The CDR3 spans 15 residues. Germline-derived CDR1 and CDR2 are LNHDA and SQIVND (reference sequence).